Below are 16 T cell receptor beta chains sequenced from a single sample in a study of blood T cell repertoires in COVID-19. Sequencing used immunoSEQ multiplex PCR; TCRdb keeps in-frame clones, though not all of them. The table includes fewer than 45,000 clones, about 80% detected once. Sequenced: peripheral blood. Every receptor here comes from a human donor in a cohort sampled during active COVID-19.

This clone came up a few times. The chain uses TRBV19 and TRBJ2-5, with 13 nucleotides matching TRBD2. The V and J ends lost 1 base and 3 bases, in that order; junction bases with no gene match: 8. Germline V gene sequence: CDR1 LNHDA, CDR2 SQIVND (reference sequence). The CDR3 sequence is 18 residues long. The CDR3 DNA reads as TGTGCCAGTAGTATAGGAAGGGGCGGGACTAGCGGGAAAGAGACCCAGTACTTC. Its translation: CASSIGRGGTSGKETQYF.

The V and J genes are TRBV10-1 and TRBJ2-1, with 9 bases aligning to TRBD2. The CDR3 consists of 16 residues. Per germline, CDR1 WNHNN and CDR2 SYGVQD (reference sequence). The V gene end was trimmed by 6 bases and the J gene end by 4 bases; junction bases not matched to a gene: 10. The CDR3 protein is CASSQPSGMGYNEQFF. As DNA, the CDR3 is TGCGCCAGCAGCCAACCTAGCGGGATGGGGTACAATGAGCAGTTCTTC.

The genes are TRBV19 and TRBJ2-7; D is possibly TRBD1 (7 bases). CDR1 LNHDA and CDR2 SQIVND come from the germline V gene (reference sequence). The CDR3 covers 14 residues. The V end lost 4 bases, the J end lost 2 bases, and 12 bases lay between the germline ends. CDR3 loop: CASSRQGGTYEQYF. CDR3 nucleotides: TGTGCCAGTAGTAGGCAGGGGGGAACCTACGAGCAGTACTTC. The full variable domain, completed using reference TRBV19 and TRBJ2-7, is DGGITQSPKYLFRKEGQNVTLSCEQNLNHDAMYWYRQDPGQGLRLIYYSQIVNDFQKGDIAEGYSVSREKKESFPLTVTSAQKNPTAFYLCASSRQGGTYEQYFGPGTRLTVT.

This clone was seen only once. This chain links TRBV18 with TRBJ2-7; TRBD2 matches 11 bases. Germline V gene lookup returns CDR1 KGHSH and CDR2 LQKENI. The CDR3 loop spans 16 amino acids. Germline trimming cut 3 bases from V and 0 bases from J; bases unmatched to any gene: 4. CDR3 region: CASSPYTSGSSYEQYF. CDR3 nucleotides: TGTGCCAGCTCACCGTATACTAGCGGGAGCTCCTACGAGCAGTACTTC.

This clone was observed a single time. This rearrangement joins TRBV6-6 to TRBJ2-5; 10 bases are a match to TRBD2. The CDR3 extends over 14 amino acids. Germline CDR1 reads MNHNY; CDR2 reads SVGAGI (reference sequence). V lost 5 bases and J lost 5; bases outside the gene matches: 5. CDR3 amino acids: CASSSGLAEETQYF. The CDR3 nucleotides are TGTGCCAGCAGTAGCGGACTAGCGGAGGAGACCCAGTACTTC.

In DNA, the CDR3 is TGTGCCACCGGGACTAGCGGGGCCTATGAGCAGTTCTTC. Translating gives CATGTSGAYEQFF. The chain joins TRBV2 to TRBJ2-1, with 13 positions matching TRBD2. With V trimmed by 10 bases and J by 8 bases, 5 bases remained unmatched. CDR1 SNHLY and CDR2 FYNNEI come from the germline V gene. The CDR3 extends over 13 amino acids.

The CDR3 coding sequence is TGTGCCAGCACCATTTTTTTGAACACTGAAGCTTTCTTT. The encoded protein is CASTIFLNTEAFF. This rearrangement joins TRBV28 to TRBJ1-1; no definite D call. The V end lost 7 bases, the J end lost 0 bases, and 9 bases lay between the germline ends. The CDR3 has 13 amino acids. Germline V gives CDR1 MDHEN, CDR2 SYDVKM.

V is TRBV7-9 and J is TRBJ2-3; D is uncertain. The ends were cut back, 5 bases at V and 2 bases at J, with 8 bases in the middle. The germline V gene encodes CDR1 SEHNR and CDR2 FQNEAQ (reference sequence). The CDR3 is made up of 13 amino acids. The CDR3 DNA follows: TGTGCCAGCAGCACCCGGTACACAGATACGCAGTATTTT. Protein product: CASSTRYTDTQYF. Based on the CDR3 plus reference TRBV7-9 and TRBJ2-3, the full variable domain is DTGVSQNPRHKITKRGQNVTFRCDPISEHNRLYWYRQTLGQGPEFLTYFQNEAQLEKSRLLSDRFSAERPKGSFSTLEIQRTEQGDSAMYLCASSTRYTDTQYFGPGTRLTVL.

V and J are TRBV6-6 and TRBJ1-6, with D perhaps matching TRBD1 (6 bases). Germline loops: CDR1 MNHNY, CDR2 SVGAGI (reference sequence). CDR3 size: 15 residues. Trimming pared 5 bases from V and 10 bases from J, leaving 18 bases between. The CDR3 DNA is TGTGCCAGCAGTCCTATGGGACAATCTGGATCACCCCTCCACTTT. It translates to CASSPMGQSGSPLHF.

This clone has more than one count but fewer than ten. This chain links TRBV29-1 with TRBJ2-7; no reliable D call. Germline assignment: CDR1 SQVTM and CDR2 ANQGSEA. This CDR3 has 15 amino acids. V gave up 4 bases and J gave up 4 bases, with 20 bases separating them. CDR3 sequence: CSVVGPLGTLYEQYF. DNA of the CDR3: TGCAGCGTTGTTGGCCCGCTGGGCACCTTATACGAGCAGTACTTC.

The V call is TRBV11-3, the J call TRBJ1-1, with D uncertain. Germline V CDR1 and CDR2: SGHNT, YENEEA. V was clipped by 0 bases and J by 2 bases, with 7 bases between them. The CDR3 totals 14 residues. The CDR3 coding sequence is TGTGCCAGCAGCTTAGATGCGGATAACACTGAAGCTTTCTTT. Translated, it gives CASSLDADNTEAFF.

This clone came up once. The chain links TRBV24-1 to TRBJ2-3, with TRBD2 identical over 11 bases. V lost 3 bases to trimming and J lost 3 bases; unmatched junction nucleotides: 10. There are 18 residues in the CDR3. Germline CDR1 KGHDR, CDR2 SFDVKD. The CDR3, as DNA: TGTGCCACCAGTGATACCCTCGGGACTAGCGGAGAAACAGATACGCAGTATTTT. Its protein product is CATSDTLGTSGETDTQYF.

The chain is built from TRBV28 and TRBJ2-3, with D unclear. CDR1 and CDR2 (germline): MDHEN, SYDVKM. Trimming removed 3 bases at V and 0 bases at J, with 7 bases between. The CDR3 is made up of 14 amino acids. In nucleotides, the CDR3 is TGTGCCAGCAGTTTTAGCCTGAGCACAGATACGCAGTATTTT. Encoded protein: CASSFSLSTDTQYF.

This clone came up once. Here the CDR3 DNA reads TGTGCCAGCAGCTTAGTGCGGCTAGTCGTGTACAATGAGCAGTTCTTC. This translates into CASSLVRLVVYNEQFF. The V and J genes are TRBV7-2 and TRBJ2-1; no clear D gene. Deletions cut 1 base from V and 4 bases from J, with 14 bases between. The CDR3 runs 16 residues. Looked up from germline, CDR1 is SGHTA and CDR2 is FQGNSA. The variable domain in full, completed from reference TRBV7-2 and TRBJ2-1, reads GAGVSQSPSNKVTEKGKDVELRCDPISGHTALYWYRQSLGQGLEFLIYFQGNSAPDKSGLPSDRFSAERTGGSVSTLTIQRTQQEDSAVYLCASSLVRLVVYNEQFFGPGTRLTVL.

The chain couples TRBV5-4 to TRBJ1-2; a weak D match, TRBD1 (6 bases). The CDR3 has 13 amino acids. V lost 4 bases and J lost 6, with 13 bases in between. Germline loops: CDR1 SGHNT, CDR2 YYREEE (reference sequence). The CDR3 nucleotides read TGTGCCAGCAGCCCGCAACAGGGACATGGCTACACCTTC. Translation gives CASSPQQGHGYTF.

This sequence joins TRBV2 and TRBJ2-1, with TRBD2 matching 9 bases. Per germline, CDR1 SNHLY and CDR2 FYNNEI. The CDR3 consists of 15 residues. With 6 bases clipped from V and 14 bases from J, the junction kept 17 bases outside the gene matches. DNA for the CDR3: TGTGCCAGCAGGATCATAGCGGGAGCAGGGAGGGACAAGTTCTTC. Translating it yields CASRIIAGAGRDKFF.